This paragraph covers one TCR beta chain sequence. These data belong to a study of blood T cell repertoires in COVID-19. About the research overall: Material from acute and convalescent COVID-19 was sourced from the United States, Italy and Spain. Sources were T cells, B-cell-depleted T cells, or PBMCs; the material itself was cDNA or gDNA.

With 1 base removed from V and 0 bases from J, the gap between germline ends came to 6 bases. Germline loops: CDR1 LGHDT, CDR2 YNNKEL (reference sequence). The CDR3 length is 14 residues. Per the authors' pipeline: Amplified reference gene primers provided the basis for estimating nucleated cell counts. Data came from immunoSEQ multiplex PCR; TCRdb stores just in-frame clones and leaves some out. D and trimming were read from the DNA, whereas the V and J calls and clone size are those reported in that table. The data hold approximately 83,000 clones, with just under 85% observed a single time. The sample taken for sequencing was peripheral blood. The chain has TRBV3-1 (or the pseudogene TRBV3-2) and TRBJ1-1; D ambiguous. The receptor was isolated from a man aged 50-60 years with acute or convalescent COVID-19. In nucleotides, the CDR3 is TGTGCCAGCAGCCAAGGACAAATGAACACTGAAGCTTTCTTT. Its protein is CASSQGQMNTEAFF.